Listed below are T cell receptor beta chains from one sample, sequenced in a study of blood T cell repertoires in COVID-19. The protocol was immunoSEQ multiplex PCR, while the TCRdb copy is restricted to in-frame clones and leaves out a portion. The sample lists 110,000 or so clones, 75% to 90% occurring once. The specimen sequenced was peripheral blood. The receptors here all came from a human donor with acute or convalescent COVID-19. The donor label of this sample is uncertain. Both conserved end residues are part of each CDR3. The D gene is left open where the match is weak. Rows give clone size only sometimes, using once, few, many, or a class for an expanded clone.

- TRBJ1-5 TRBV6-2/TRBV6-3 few CASSNRQKKTNQPQHF TGTGCCAGCAGTAACCGACAGAAAAAGACCAATCAGCCCCAGCATTTT
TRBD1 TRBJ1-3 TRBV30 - CAWSENYRGLGNTIYF TGTGCCTGGAGTGAGAATTACAGGGGACTTGGAAACACCATATATTTT
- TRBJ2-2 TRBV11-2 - CASSFSSAGELFF TGTGCCAGCAGCTTTAGTAGCGCCGGGGAGCTGTTTTTT
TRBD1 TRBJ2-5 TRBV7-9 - CASSRTPGQGSETQYF TGTGCCAGCAGCCGCACCCCGGGACAGGGTTCAGAGACCCAGTACTTC
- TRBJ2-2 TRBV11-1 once CASSLTGNTGELFF TGTGCCAGCAGCCTAACAGGGAACACCGGGGAGCTGTTTTTT
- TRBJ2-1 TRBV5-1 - CASSFSSSYNEQFF TGCGCCAGCAGCTTCTCGAGCTCCTACAATGAGCAGTTCTTC
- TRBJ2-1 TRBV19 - CASSPDGGSHGTYNEQFF TGTGCCAGTAGCCCCGACGGAGGATCACACGGGACCTACAATGAGCAGTTCTTC
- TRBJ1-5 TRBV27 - CASSRDFGGGQPQHF TGTGCCAGCAGTCGGGATTTTGGGGGCGGGCAGCCCCAGCATTTT
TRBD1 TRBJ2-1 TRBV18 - CASSANRGVEQFF TGTGCCAGCTCAGCTAACAGGGGCGTAGAGCAGTTCTTC
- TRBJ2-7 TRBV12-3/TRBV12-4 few CASSFTNYEQYF TGTGCCAGCAGTTTTACTAACTACGAGCAGTACTTC
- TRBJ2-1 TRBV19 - CATSPSSGLYNEQFF TGTGCCACAAGTCCCTCCAGCGGCCTCTACAATGAGCAGTTCTTC
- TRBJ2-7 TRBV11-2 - CASSLQGKIDEQYF TGTGCCAGCAGCTTACAGGGGAAGATAGACGAGCAGTACTTC
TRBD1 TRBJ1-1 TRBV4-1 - CASSHPRGATEAFF TGCGCCAGCAGCCATCCCAGGGGGGCCACTGAAGCTTTCTTT
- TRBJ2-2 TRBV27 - CASRTGGGGDTGELFF TGTGCCAGCAGGACAGGCGGGGGAGGGGACACCGGGGAGCTGTTTTTT
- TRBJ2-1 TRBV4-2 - CASSQGTGPQFF TGTGCCAGCAGCCAAGGCACAGGGCCCCAGTTCTTC
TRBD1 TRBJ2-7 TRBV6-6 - CASTRTGGLGYEQYF TGTGCCAGCACCCGGACAGGGGGCTTAGGGTACGAGCAGTACTTC
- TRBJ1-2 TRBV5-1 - CASSFTEKYGYTF TGCGCCAGCAGCTTTACAGAGAAATATGGCTACACCTTC
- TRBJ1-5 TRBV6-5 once CASSYGPGDQPQHF TGTGCCAGCAGTTACGGACCGGGGGATCAGCCCCAGCATTTT
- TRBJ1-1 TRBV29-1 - CSVEGANTEAFF TGCAGCGTGGAAGGGGCTAACACTGAAGCTTTCTTT
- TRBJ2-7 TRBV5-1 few CASSANYEQYF TGCGCCAGCAGCGCTAACTACGAGCAGTACTTC
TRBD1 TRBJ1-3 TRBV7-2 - CASSLGTATIYF TGTGCCAGCAGCCTCGGGACAGCCACCATATATTTT
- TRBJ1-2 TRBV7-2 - CASSSRYRDGYTF TGCGCCAGCAGCTCCCGGTACAGGGACGGCTACACCTTC
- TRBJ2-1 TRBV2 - CASIPMRAASYNEQFF TGTGCCAGCATCCCCATGCGGGCCGCCTCCTACAATGAGCAGTTCTTC
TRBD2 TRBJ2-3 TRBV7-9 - CASSLVAGGSTDTQYF TGTGCCAGCAGCTTAGTTGCGGGGGGGTCTACGGATACGCAGTATTTT
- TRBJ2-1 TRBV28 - CASTPTGGPRYNEQFF TGTGCCAGCACTCCAACTGGAGGGCCACGGTACAATGAGCAGTTCTTC
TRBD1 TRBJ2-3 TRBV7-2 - CASNRQGSTDTQYF TGTGCCAGCAACCGACAGGGAAGCACAGATACGCAGTATTTT
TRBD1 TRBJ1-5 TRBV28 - CASSQGGFVNQPQHF TGTGCCAGCAGCCAGGGGGGCTTTGTCAATCAGCCCCAGCATTTT
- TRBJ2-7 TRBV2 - CASPGPGLSYEQYF TGTGCCTCCCCAGGGCCCGGCCTCTCCTACGAGCAGTACTTC
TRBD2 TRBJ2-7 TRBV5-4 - CASSPGTSGTYEQYF TGTGCCAGCAGCCCTGGGACTAGCGGGACCTACGAGCAGTACTTC
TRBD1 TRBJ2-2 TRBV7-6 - CASSSSTGQDEKLFF TGTGCCAGCAGCTCCTCTACGGGACAGGATGAGAAGCTGTTTTTT
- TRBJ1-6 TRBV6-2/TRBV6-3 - CASSSGLYNSPLHF TGTGCCAGCAGCTCGGGACTGTATAATTCACCCCTCCACTTT
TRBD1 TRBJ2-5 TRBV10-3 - CAISEFRQGLKETQYF TGTGCCATCAGTGAGTTTAGACAGGGGTTAAAAGAGACCCAGTACTTC
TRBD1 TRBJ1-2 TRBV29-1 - CSGQGPSGGYTF TGCAGCGGACAGGGACCCTCGGGTGGCTACACCTTC
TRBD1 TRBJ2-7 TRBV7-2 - CASSLGAGTGGYEQYF TGTGCCAGCAGCTTAGGAGCCGGGACAGGGGGCTACGAGCAGTACTTC
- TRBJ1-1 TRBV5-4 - CASSLGQGMNTEAFF TGTGCCAGCAGCTTGGGTCAGGGAATGAACACTGAAGCTTTCTTT
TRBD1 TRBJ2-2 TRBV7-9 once CASSLGGGQGSRAGELFF TGTGCCAGCAGCTTAGGAGGCGGACAGGGGAGTAGAGCCGGGGAGCTGTTTTTT
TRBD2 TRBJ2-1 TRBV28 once CASSLGGSSNEQFF TGTGCCAGCAGTTTAGGCGGGAGTTCCAATGAGCAGTTCTTC
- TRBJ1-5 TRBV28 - CASRLDQGSNQPQHF TGTGCCAGCAGGCTAGATCAGGGGAGCAATCAGCCCCAGCATTTT
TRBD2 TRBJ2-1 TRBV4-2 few CASSQDWSGGNNEQFF TGTGCCAGCAGCCAAGATTGGAGCGGGGGAAACAATGAGCAGTTCTTC
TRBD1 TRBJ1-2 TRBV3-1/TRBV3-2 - CASSPRGRGHGYTF TGTGCCAGCAGCCCCCGGGGCAGGGGGCATGGCTACACCTTC
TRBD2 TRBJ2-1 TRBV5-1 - CASSEGLAGPRDEQFF TGCGCCAGCAGCGAGGGACTAGCGGGGCCTCGGGATGAGCAGTTCTTC
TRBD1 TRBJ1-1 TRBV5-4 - CASSPDRGEAFF TGTGCCAGCAGCCCCGACAGGGGCGAAGCTTTCTTT
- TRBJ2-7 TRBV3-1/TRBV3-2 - CASSYNYEQYF TGTGCCAGCAGCTACAACTACGAGCAGTACTTC
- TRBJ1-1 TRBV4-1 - CASRRTANTEAFF TGCGCCAGCAGGCGGACAGCGAACACTGAAGCTTTCTTT